This TCR beta chain comes out of a study of T cells in Graves' hyperthyroidism and ophthalmopathy. Points from the study as a whole: In the analysis, a 13 V-J model separated ophthalmopathy from stable hyperthyroidism. Peripheral blood also featured most of the thyroid clonotypes expanded above 0.001.

Regions amplified from RNA transcripts were the TCR beta CDR3 regions. RT-PCR in the first round (using the HTBI primer set) targeted the TCR CDR3. MiXCR, applied by TCRdb to the multiplex PCR reads, yields one record per CDR3 protein. In the table there are 550,000 to 700,000 distinct CDR3 sequences, just over 45% of which are singletons. About this clonotype itself: What it recognizes is unknown.

CDR1 is WSHSY and CDR2 is SAAADI in the germline V gene. The CDR3 runs to 17 residues. V dropped 1 base and J dropped 4; count of bases not matched to a gene: 8. Material: peripheral blood or thyroid tissue (not recorded which). This sequence was found in an adult woman with Graves' disease, either hyperthyroidism or ophthalmopathy (not recorded which). The chain links TRBV10-2 to TRBJ1-1; 11 bases match TRBD1. CDR3 bases: TGCGCCAGCAGTGAGTACGCGGGACAGGGGGTGAGCACTGAAGCTTTCTTT. It specifies CASSEYAGQGVSTEAFF.